This TCR beta chain derives from a study of cytomegalovirus exposure and HLA in healthy donors. The V gene's germline CDR1 is SGHDT and CDR2 YYEEEE. CDR3 length: 13 amino acids. The V and J ends lost 6 bases and 4 bases, in that order; junction bases with no gene match: 5. PCR amplification relied on 60 Vbeta primers (plus 13 Jbeta primers). Using immunoSEQ multiplex PCR, the repertoire was profiled, and TCRdb retains in-frame clones only, with some absent. The data contain roughly 130,000 clones, 60% to 85% of them singletons. This TCR was sampled from a human donor in good health. The sample was PBMCs. This chain links TRBV5-6 with TRBJ2-7; 9 nucleotides line up with TRBD2. The CDR3 DNA is TGTGCCAGCACGGAGACTAGCGGTTACGAGCAGTACTTC. Its translation is CASTETSGYEQYF.